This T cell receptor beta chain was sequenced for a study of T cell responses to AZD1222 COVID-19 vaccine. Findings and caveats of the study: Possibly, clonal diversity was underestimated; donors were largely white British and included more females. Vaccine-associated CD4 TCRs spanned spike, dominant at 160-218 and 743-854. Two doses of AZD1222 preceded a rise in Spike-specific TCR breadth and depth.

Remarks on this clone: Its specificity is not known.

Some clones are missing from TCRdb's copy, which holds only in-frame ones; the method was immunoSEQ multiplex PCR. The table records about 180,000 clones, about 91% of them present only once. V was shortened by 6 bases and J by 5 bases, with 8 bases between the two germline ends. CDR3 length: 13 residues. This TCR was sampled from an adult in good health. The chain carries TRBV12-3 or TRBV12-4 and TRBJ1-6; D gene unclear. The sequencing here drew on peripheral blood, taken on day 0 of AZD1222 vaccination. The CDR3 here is CASRQNDNSPLHF. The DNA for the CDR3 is TGTGCCAGCAGACAGAACGATAATTCACCCCTCCACTTT.